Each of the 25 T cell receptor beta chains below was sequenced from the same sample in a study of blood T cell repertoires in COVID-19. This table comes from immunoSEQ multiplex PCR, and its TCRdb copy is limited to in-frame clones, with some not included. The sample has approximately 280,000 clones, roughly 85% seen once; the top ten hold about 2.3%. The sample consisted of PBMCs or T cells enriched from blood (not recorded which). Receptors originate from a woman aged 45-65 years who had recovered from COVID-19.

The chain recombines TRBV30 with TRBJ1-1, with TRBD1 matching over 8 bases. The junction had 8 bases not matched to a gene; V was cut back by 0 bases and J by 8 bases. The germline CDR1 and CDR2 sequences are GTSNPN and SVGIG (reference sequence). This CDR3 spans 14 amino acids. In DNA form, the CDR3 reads TGTGCCTGGAGTGTCGGACAGGGACGTAAAGAAGCTTTCTTT. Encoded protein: CAWSVGQGRKEAFF.

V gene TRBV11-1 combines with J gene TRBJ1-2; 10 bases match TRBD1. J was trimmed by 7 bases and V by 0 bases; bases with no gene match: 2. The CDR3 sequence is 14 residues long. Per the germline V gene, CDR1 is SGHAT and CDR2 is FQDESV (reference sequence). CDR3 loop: CASSLARTGGGYTF. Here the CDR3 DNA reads TGTGCCAGCAGCTTAGCCCGGACAGGGGGTGGCTACACCTTC.

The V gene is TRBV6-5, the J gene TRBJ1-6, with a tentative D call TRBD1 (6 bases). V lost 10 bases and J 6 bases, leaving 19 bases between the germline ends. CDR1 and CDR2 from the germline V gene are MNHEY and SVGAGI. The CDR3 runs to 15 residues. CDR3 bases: TGTGCCACCCCCCCTGAGGGGACAAGTAATTCACCCCTCCACTTT. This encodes CATPPEGTSNSPLHF.

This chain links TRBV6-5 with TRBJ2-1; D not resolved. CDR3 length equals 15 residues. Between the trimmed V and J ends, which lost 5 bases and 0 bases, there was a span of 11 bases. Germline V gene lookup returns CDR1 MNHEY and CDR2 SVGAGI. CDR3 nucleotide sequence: TGTGCCAGCAGTCGAGTGAGCGACTCCTACAATGAGCAGTTCTTC. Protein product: CASSRVSDSYNEQFF.

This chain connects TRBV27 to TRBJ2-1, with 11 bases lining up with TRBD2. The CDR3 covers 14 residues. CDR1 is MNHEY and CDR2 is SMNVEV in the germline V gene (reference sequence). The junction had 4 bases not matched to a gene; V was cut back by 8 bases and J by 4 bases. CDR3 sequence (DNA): TGTGCCAGCTGTCGGACTAGCGGGTACAATGAGCAGTTCTTC. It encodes CASCRTSGYNEQFF.

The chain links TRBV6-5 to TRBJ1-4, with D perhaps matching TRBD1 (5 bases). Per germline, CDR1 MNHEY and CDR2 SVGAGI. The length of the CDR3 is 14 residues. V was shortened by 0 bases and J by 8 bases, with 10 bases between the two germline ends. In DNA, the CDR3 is TGTGCCAGCAGTTACTCGAGCCCAGGGGAAAAACTGTTTTTT. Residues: CASSYSSPGEKLFF.

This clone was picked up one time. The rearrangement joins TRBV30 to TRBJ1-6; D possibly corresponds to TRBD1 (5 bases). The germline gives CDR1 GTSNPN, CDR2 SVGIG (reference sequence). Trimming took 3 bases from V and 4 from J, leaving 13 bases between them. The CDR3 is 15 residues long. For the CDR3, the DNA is TGTGCCTGGAGCCCACAGGAAGGTTATAATTCACCCCTCCACTTT. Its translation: CAWSPQEGYNSPLHF.

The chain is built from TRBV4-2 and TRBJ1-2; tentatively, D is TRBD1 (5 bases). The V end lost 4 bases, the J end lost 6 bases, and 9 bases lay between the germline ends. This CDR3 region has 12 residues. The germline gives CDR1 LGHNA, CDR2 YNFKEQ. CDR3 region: CASSLGGDGYTF. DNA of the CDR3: TGTGCCAGCAGCCTAGGAGGGGATGGCTACACCTTC.

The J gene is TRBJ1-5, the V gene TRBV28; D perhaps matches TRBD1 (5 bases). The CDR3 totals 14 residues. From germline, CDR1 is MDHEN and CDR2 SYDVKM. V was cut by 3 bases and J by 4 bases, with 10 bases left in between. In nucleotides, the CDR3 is TGTGCCAGCAGTTTGGCAGGGTGGAATCAGCCCCAGCATTTT. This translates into CASSLAGWNQPQHF.

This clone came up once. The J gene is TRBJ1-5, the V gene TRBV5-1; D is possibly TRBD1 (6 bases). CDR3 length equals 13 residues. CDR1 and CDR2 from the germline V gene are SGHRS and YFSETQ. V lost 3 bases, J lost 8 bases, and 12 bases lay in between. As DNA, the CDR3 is TGCGCCAGCAGCTCAGGGGCGGACGAGCCCCAGCATTTT. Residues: CASSSGADEPQHF.

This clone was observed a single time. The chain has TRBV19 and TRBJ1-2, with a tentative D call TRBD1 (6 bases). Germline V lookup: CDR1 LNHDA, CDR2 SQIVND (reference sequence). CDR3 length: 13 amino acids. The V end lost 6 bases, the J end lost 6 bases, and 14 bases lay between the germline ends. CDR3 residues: CASSPRGWDGYTF. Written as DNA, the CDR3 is TGTGCCAGTAGCCCGAGGGGGTGGGATGGCTACACCTTC.

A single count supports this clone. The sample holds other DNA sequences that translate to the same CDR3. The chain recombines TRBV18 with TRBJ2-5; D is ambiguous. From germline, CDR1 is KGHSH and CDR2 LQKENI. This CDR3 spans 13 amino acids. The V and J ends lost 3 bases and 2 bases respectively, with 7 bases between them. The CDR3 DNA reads TGTGCCAGCTCACCGGGCCTTCAAGAGACCCAGTACTTC. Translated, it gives CASSPGLQETQYF.

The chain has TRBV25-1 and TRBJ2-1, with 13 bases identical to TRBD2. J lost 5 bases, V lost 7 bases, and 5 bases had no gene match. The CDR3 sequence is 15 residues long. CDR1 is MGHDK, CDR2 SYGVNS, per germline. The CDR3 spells CASKTSGRINNEQFF. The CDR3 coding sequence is TGTGCCAGCAAGACTAGCGGGAGGATTAACAATGAGCAGTTCTTC.

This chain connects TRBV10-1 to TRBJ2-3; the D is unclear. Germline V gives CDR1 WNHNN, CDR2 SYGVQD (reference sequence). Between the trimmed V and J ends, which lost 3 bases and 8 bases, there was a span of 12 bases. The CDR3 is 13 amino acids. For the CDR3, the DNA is TGCGCCAGCAGTGACTTAGAGAGGAGTACGCAGTATTTT. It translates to CASSDLERSTQYF.

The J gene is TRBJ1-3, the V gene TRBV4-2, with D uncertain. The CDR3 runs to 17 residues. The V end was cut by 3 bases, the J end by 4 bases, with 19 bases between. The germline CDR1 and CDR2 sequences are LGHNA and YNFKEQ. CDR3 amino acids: CASSQTSSAPYGNTIYF. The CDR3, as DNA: TGTGCCAGCAGCCAGACAAGCTCGGCCCCTTACGGAAACACCATATATTTT.

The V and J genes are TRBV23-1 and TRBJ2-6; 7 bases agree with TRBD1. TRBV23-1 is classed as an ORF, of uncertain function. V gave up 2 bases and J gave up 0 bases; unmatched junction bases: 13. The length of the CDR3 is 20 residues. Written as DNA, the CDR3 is TGCGCCAGCAGTCAACGGATCGGGACAGAGGTCCTCTCTGGGGCCAACGTCCTGACTTTC. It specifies CASSQRIGTEVLSGANVLTF.

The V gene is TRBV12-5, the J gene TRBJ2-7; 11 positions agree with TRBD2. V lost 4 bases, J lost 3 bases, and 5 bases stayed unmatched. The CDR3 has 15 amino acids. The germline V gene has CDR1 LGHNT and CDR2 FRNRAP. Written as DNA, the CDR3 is TGTGCTAGTGGTTCGACTAGCGGGAAAGGCTACGAGCAGTACTTC. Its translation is CASGSTSGKGYEQYF.

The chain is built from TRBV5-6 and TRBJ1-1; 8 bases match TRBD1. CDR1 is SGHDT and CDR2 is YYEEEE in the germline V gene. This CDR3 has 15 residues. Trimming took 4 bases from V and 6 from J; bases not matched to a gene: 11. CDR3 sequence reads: CASSIRTGRGAEAFF. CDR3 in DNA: TGTGCCAGCAGCATCCGGACAGGGAGGGGGGCTGAAGCTTTCTTT. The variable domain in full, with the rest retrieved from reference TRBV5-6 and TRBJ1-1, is DAGVTQSPTHLIKTRGQQVTLRCSPKSGHDTVSWYQQALGQGPQFIFQYYEEEERQRGNFPDRFSGHQFPNYSSELNVNALLLGDSALYLCASSIRTGRGAEAFFGQGTRLTVV.

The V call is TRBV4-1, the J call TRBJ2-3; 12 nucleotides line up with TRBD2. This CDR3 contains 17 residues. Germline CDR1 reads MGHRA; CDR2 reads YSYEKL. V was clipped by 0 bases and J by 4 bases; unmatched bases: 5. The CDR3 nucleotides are TGCGCCAGCAGCCAAGACCCTAGCGGGGGGGCCGCAGATACGCAGTATTTT. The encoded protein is CASSQDPSGGAADTQYF.

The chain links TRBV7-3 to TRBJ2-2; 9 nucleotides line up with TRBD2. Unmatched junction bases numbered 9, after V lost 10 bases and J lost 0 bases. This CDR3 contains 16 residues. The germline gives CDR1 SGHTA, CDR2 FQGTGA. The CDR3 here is CATSVSGGANTGELFF. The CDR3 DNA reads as TGTGCCACCTCTGTTAGCGGGGGCGCGAACACCGGGGAGCTGTTTTTT.

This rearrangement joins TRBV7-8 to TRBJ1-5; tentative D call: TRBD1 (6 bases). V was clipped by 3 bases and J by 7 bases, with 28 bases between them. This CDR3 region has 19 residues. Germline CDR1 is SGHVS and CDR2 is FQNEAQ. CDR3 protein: CASSLARAIPDRLRQPQHF. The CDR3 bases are TGTGCCAGCAGCTTGGCTCGGGCCATCCCCGACAGGTTGAGGCAGCCCCAGCATTTT.

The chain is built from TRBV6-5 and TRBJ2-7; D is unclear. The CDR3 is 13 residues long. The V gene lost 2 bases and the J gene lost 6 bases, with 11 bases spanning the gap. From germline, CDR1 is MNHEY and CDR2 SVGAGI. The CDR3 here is CASSYDYPSEQYF. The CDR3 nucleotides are TGTGCCAGCAGTTACGATTATCCTAGCGAGCAGTACTTC.

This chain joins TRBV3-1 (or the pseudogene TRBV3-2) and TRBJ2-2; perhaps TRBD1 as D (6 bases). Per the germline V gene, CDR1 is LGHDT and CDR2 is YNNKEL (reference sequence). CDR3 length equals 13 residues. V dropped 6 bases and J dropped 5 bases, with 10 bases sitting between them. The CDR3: CASRTTGTGELFF. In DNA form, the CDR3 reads TGTGCCAGCAGAACCACAGGGACCGGGGAGCTGTTTTTT.

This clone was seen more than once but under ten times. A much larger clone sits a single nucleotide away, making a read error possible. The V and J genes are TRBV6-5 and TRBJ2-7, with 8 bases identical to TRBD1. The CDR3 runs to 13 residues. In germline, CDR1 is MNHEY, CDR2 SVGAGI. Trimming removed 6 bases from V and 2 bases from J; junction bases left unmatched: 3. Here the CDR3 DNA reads TGTGCCAGCAGCCGGGGACAGGCCTACGAGCAGTACTTC. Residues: CASSRGQAYEQYF.

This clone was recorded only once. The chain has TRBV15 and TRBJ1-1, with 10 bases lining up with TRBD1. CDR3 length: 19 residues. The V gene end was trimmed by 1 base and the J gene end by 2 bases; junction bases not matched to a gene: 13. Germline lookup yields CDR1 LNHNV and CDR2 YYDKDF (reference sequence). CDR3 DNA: TGTGCCACCAGCAGAGCCGGGACAGGGGCCGTTTGGCTCAACACTGAAGCTTTCTTT. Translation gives CATSRAGTGAVWLNTEAFF.